A single sample gave rise to the 20 T cell receptor beta chains below, sequenced in a study of cytomegalovirus exposure and HLA in healthy donors. The primer mix had 60 Vbeta and 13 Jbeta primers. The repertoire was sequenced with immunoSEQ multiplex PCR; TCRdb's copy has only in-frame clones and lacks some. Its listing shows 200,000 or so clones. Sequenced: PBMCs. The receptors were sampled from a boy between 10 and 17 years old in good health and CMV-seronegative.

The genes are TRBV9 and TRBJ2-2; the D is unclear. The CDR3 covers 15 residues. Germline CDR1 SGDLS, CDR2 YYNGEE. Trimming stripped 4 bases from V and 3 bases from J, with 13 bases between. DNA of the CDR3: TGTGCCAGCAGCCCTATCCCTTTAGACACCGGGGAGCTGTTTTTT. Its translation: CASSPIPLDTGELFF.

This chain links TRBV2 with TRBJ2-1; 13 bases fit TRBD2. The CDR3 contains 13 residues. After removal of 6 bases from V and 12 bases from J, the junction contained 5 bases not matched to a gene. CDR1 and CDR2 (germline): SNHLY, FYNNEI. CDR3 coding DNA: TGTGCCAGCAGCCGAGGACTAGCGGGGGCGCAGTTCTTC. As protein: CASSRGLAGAQFF. Drawing the rest from reference TRBV2 and TRBJ2-1, the complete variable domain is EPEVTQTPSHQVTQMGQEVILRCVPISNHLYFYWYRQILGQKVEFLVSFYNNEISEKSEIFDDQFSVERPDGSNFTLKIRSTKLEDSAMYFCASSRGLAGAQFFGPGTRLTVL.

The chain joins TRBV7-2 to TRBJ2-3, with 9 bases matching TRBD2. Losses at the gene ends were 1 base for V and 2 bases for J; bases not matched to a gene: 7. Germline CDR1 SGHTA, CDR2 FQGNSA. The CDR3 runs to 17 residues. CDR3: CASSLDWAGGHTDTQYF. The CDR3, as DNA: TGTGCCAGCAGCTTAGATTGGGCGGGGGGGCACACAGATACGCAGTATTTT. The full variable domain, its missing parts supplied by reference TRBV7-2 and TRBJ2-3, is GAGVSQSPSNKVTEKGKDVELRCDPISGHTALYWYRQSLGQGLEFLIYFQGNSAPDKSGLPSDRFSAERTGGSVSTLTIQRTQQEDSAVYLCASSLDWAGGHTDTQYFGPGTRLTVL.

The V and J genes are TRBV2 and TRBJ2-1; no clear D. Trimming took off 6 bases at V and 7 bases at J, with 16 bases between the two ends. This CDR3 spans 14 amino acids. CDR1 and CDR2 from the germline V gene are SNHLY and FYNNEI. This chain's CDR3 is CASSPNLQLNEQFF. The CDR3 DNA reads as TGTGCCAGCAGCCCTAACCTTCAACTTAATGAGCAGTTCTTC.

V gene TRBV4-1 combines with J gene TRBJ1-5; 7 bases agree with TRBD1. Germline loops: CDR1 MGHRA, CDR2 YSYEKL. The CDR3 runs to 15 residues. The junction had 4 bases not matched to a gene; V was cut back by 3 bases and J by 2 bases. This chain's CDR3 is CASSQGDSRNQPQHF. CDR3 nucleotide sequence: TGCGCCAGCAGCCAGGGGGACAGCCGCAATCAGCCCCAGCATTTT.

This sequence joins TRBV11-3 and TRBJ1-1, with D perhaps matching TRBD1 (6 bases). Germline V gives CDR1 SGHNT, CDR2 YENEEA. The CDR3 covers 13 residues. V was shortened by 5 bases and J by 4 bases, with 11 bases between the two germline ends. CDR3 DNA: TGTGCCAGCAGCGCGAGGGGGGGCACTGAAGCTTTCTTT. Its translation is CASSARGGTEAFF.

The chain is built from TRBV19 and TRBJ1-5; weak D call: TRBD1 (5 bases). The germline V gene has CDR1 LNHDA and CDR2 SQIVND (reference sequence). Deletions cut 6 bases from V and 3 bases from J, with 15 bases between. This CDR3 region has 15 residues. The CDR3 here is CASSRTLQVNQPQHF. CDR3 coding DNA: TGTGCCAGTAGCCGCACTCTACAGGTCAATCAGCCCCAGCATTTT. The variable domain in full, completed from reference TRBV19 and TRBJ1-5, reads DGGITQSPKYLFRKEGQNVTLSCEQNLNHDAMYWYRQDPGQGLRLIYYSQIVNDFQKGDIAEGYSVSREKKESFPLTVTSAQKNPTAFYLCASSRTLQVNQPQHFGDGTRLSIL.

The chain carries TRBV5-1 and TRBJ1-2; maybe TRBD1 (5 bases). The CDR3 is 13 amino acids. Germline V gene lookup returns CDR1 SGHRS and CDR2 YFSETQ. V lost 2 bases to trimming and J lost 4 bases, with 9 bases between them. CDR3 sequence reads: CASSLDSSYGYTF. As DNA, the CDR3 is TGCGCCAGCAGCTTAGACAGTTCCTATGGCTACACCTTC.

This rearrangement joins TRBV6-5 to TRBJ1-2, with D perhaps matching TRBD1 (6 bases). This CDR3 is built from 12 residues. Trimming stripped 2 bases from V and 6 bases from J, with 7 bases between. CDR1 and CDR2 (germline): MNHEY, SVGAGI. The CDR3 nucleotides read TGTGCCAGCAGTTACGGGGGCCATGGCTACACCTTC. It translates to CASSYGGHGYTF.

V gene TRBV6-1 combines with J gene TRBJ2-7, with TRBD1 matching 8 bases. With 4 bases clipped from V and 2 bases from J, the junction kept 10 bases outside the gene matches. CDR1 is MNHNS and CDR2 is SASEGT in the germline V gene. This CDR3 has 16 residues. CDR3 sequence reads: CASSVRQGQTAYEQYF. For the CDR3, the DNA is TGTGCCAGCAGTGTAAGACAGGGGCAGACGGCCTACGAGCAGTACTTC.

The rearrangement joins TRBV7-8 to TRBJ2-3, with D possibly matching TRBD1 (6 bases). Trimming removed 3 bases at V and 2 bases at J, with 12 bases between. The germline CDR1 and CDR2 sequences are SGHVS and FQNEAQ. The CDR3 runs to 15 residues. CDR3 in amino acids: CASSFWGQNTDTQYF. The CDR3 region has the DNA TGTGCCAGCAGCTTTTGGGGGCAGAACACAGATACGCAGTATTTT.

The rearrangement uses TRBV7-2 and TRBJ2-5; 11 bases are a match to TRBD2. Gene TRBJ2-7 matches the end of the DNA better, so the J call may be wrong. The CDR3 has 18 amino acids. Germline V gene sequence: CDR1 SGHTA, CDR2 FQGNSA. The chain's CDR3 is CASSLPGRLAGRSYEQYF. The DNA for the CDR3 is TGTGCCAGCAGCTTACCCGGTAGACTAGCGGGGAGGTCCTACGAGCAGTACTTC.

In regard to this clone: At one end the junction does not follow the germline gene, possibly because of a read error. V is TRBV6-4 and J is TRBJ1-1; TRBD1 aligns across 7 bases. Germline-derived CDR1 and CDR2 are MRHNA and SNTAGT. The CDR3 totals 15 residues. The CDR3 DNA is TGTGCCAGCAGTGACGTGGCAGGGGGGAACGCTGAAGCTTTCTTT. Protein product: CASSDVAGGNAEAFF.

J is TRBJ1-2 and V is TRBV9; D call uncertain. The V and J ends lost 4 bases and 4 bases respectively, with 17 bases between them. The CDR3 runs to 15 residues. In germline, CDR1 is SGDLS, CDR2 YYNGEE. The CDR3 DNA follows: TGTGCCAGCAGCCCTAGTGGCCGAACCCCCTATGGCTACACCTTC. It specifies CASSPSGRTPYGYTF.

The chain uses TRBV19 and TRBJ2-1, with D hard to call. The CDR3 runs 13 residues. In germline, CDR1 is LNHDA, CDR2 SQIVND (reference sequence). Trimming removed 5 bases from V and 4 bases from J, with 9 bases in between. CDR3 residues: CASSPDIYNEQFF. The CDR3 DNA sequence: TGTGCCAGTAGTCCAGATATTTACAATGAGCAGTTCTTC.

This sequence joins TRBV7-2 and TRBJ2-2, with 9 positions matching TRBD1. V dropped 3 bases and J dropped 5; count of bases not matched to a gene: 4. The germline gives CDR1 SGHTA, CDR2 FQGNSA. The CDR3 contains 15 residues. The CDR3 coding sequence is TGTGCCAGCAGCTTTCGGACAGGGGAGACCGGGGAGCTGTTTTTT. Residues: CASSFRTGETGELFF. The complete variable domain, with remaining parts taken from reference TRBV7-2 and TRBJ2-2, reads GAGVSQSPSNKVTEKGKDVELRCDPISGHTALYWYRQSLGQGLEFLIYFQGNSAPDKSGLPSDRFSAERTGGSVSTLTIQRTQQEDSAVYLCASSFRTGETGELFFGEGSRLTVL.

The rearrangement uses TRBV9 and TRBJ1-1, with TRBD1 identical over 9 bases. Germline V gene lookup returns CDR1 SGDLS and CDR2 YYNGEE. The CDR3 sequence is 18 residues long. The ends lost 3 bases at V and 3 bases at J; junction bases unmatched: 15. CDR3 nucleotides: TGTGCCAGCAGCGGAGAACAGGGGGCGGGGGTATTGGACACTGAAGCTTTCTTT. Translation: CASSGEQGAGVLDTEAFF.

This chain uses TRBV5-1 with TRBJ2-1; 11 bases fit TRBD2. V shed 2 bases and J 14 bases; nucleotides not matched to a gene: 3. The germline CDR1 and CDR2 sequences are SGHRS and YFSETQ. The CDR3 length is 12 residues. Written as DNA, the CDR3 is TGCGCCAGCAGCTTTAGCGGGGGGGGCGAGTTCTTC. Encoded protein: CASSFSGGGEFF.

The rearrangement uses TRBV5-4 and TRBJ2-5; TRBD2 agrees at 8 bases. Looked up from germline, CDR1 is SGHNT and CDR2 is YYREEE (reference sequence). V dropped 10 bases and J dropped 2; count of bases not matched to a gene: 10. This CDR3 has 14 amino acids. This chain's CDR3 is CAARAAGVQETQYF. CDR3 sequence (DNA): TGTGCCGCACGGGCAGCGGGGGTACAAGAGACCCAGTACTTC.

Remarks on this clone: An end of the junction differs from the germline gene, which may be a read error. The chain employs TRBV7-7 and TRBJ2-6, with D unresolved. CDR1 and CDR2 (germline): SSHAT, FNYEAQ (reference sequence). CDR3 length: 18 amino acids. CDR3 nucleotide sequence: TGTGCTAGCAGCTTAGTTGGCCTCCTCCCCCCCGGGGCCAACGTCCTGACTTTC. Protein: CASSLVGLLPPGANVLTF.